Described below is a single TCR beta chain sequence and its context. This sample is drawn from a study of blood T cell repertoires in COVID-19. In the study overall: Researchers got acute and convalescent COVID-19 samples from the United States, Italy and Spain. The cDNA or gDNA used as material had been derived from T cells, B-cell-depleted T cells, or PBMCs.

Donors of Cohort 3 who recovered were those that had two negative PCRs, clearance, or symptom resolution. As handled by the study authors: Scientists estimated how many nucleated cells there were by amplifying reference gene primers. The data were produced by immunoSEQ multiplex PCR, yet TCRdb's version contains in-frame clones alone and is incomplete. Clone size and V and J calls were adopted from that table, with D and trimming inferred from the DNA. Of more than 150,000 clones in the sample, about 90% were seen once. Germline CDR1 is MNHEY and CDR2 is SMNVEV (reference sequence). This CDR3 is built from 14 residues. V lost 2 bases to trimming and J lost 1 base, with 8 bases between them.

J is TRBJ1-1 and V is TRBV27, with D uncertain. The sequencing sample was made of PBMCs or T cells enriched from blood (not recorded which). This clonotype originated in a woman in her fifties or sixties who had recovered from COVID-19. The CDR3 DNA follows: TGTGCCAGCAGTTTAGGACTCTCGAACACTGAAGCTTTCTTT. Its translation is CASSLGLSNTEAFF.